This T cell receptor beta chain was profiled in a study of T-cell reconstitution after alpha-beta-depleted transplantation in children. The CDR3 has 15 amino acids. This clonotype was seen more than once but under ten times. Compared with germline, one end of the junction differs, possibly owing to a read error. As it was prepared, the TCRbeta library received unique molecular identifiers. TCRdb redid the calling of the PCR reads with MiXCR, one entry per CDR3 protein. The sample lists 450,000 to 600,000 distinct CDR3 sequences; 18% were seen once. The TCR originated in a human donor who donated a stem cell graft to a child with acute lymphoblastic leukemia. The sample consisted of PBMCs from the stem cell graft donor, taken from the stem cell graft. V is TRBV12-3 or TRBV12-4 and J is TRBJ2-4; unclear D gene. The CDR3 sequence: CASSLGPFRTPELDF. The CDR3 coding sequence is TGTGCCAGCAGTTTAGGGCCTTTTCGAACCCCAGAGCTGGACTTC.